Given below is one T cell receptor beta chain in context. Its antigen is not yet known. Base qualities were left out, and no much larger clone turns up one base away. The sample belongs to a study of T cells in Graves' hyperthyroidism and ophthalmopathy (dated by TCRdb to the late 2010s). Concerning the study at large: Peripheral blood was collected at initial diagnosis, before any treatment. Following sampling, methimazole starting at 30 mg daily was given to hyperthyroidism patients, and high-dose intravenous methylprednisolone was given to ophthalmopathy patients. A discovery cohort of around 98 patients, approximately 45 with Graves' ophthalmopathy and under 60 with stable Graves' hyperthyroidism, was used to find distinguishing TCR V-J signatures. The study also compared thyroid tissue and blood T-cell repertoires from five or six Graves' hyperthyroidism patients. The roughly 100 discovery patients were randomly divided into training and test sets at a 7:3 ratio. Prospective prediction of ophthalmopathy was tested in an independent validation cohort of about 19 hyperthyroidism patients and approximately 17 patients who later progressed to ophthalmopathy. The paper reports TCR Vbeta CDR3 sequencing of roughly 140 peripheral blood samples: 40 or so ophthalmopathy, 70 to 85 hyperthyroidism and around 17 progressor patients.

The TCR beta CDR3 regions were amplified from the RNA transcripts. For the first round of RT-PCR on the TCR CDR3, the HTBI primer set was used together with the Qiagen OneStep RT-PCR kit. Libraries were constructed in a second round of multiplex PCR, after which size selection and purification were carried out. Paired-end sequencing of the libraries was performed with 100 bp reads on an Illumina HiSeq2000. Per the source publication's procedure: SOAPnuke was used to process the raw data, with reads discarded if the reads contained adapters or uncalled bases, had a mean Phred below 15, or lacked an exact constant-primer or identifier match. COPE v1.2.5 was used to merge the high-quality paired reads, and each unique nucleotide sequence was defined as a clonotype. Clonotypes were aligned to IMGT TRBV, TRBD and TRBJ reference segments using MiTCR v1.1. The analysis was restricted to V-J combinations with a frequency above 0.0001, which together covered about 99% of the repertoires. A TCS score was defined as the ratio of F50 (clonal expansion) to E x V (chaos), with BLOSUM62-based TCRdist applied between CDR3 peptides within each V-J. Welch's t-statistics and random forest reduced fewer than 550 V-J features to under 15, which were used in a naive Bayes classifier (R e1071). TCRdb's own reprocessing of the public reads used fastp at Q25 and MiXCR and kept productive beta chains. CDR3 protein sequences are deduplicated, and each keeps its most common genes and DNA. In this record, the V and J calls reflect TCRdb's handling and not the investigators' own analysis. This sample gives roughly 380,000 distinct CDR3 sequences in total; 19% of them show up just once. The ten largest clones capture around 3.4% of the sample.

Stable Graves' hyperthyroidism was defined as the absence of progression to ophthalmopathy over 18 months of follow-up. The hyperthyroidism patients were between 18 and 65 years old and newly diagnosed, with a disease duration of less than 2 months. Any patient with an uncontrolled infection, another autoimmune disease, pregnancy or lactation was excluded. Diagnoses relied on clinical symptoms, serum thyroxine and TRAb, thyroid ultrasound and orbital computed tomography. PBMCs were separated from approximately 9.9 ml of fresh peripheral blood using Ficoll-Paque density gradient centrifugation. Total RNA was extracted with Trizol reagent, and quality was checked on an Agilent 2100 Bioanalyzer. Study-level results and caveats: In validation, the model predicted progression to ophthalmopathy with 55% to 71% sensitivity and around 72% specificity, a median of about 6.7 months before onset. No statistical method was used to fix the sample size in advance, and group allocation was not hidden from the investigators. Ophthalmopathy was separated from stable hyperthyroidism by a 13 V-J signature model, with approximately 89% sensitivity and just over 81% specificity obtained in cross-validation and 80%/75% obtained in testing. Most expanded thyroid clonotypes (frequency above 0.001) were also detected in blood, suggesting blood repertoires may reflect thyroid immune responses.

V is pared back by 4 bases and J by 2 bases, with 12 bases lying between the germline termini. CDR3 length: 14 amino acids, cysteine to phenylalanine. Just CDR3 DNA is preserved here, 42 bases in frame from base 1. The germline V gene yields MNHEY for CDR1 and SVGEGT for CDR2. This chain is built from TRBV6-2 or TRBV6-3 and TRBJ2-7, with the D call perhaps TRBD1 or TRBD2, as 6 bases match in each case. The receptor was isolated from a woman aged 18-30 years with Graves' hyperthyroidism. The sequencing sample was made of blood. The DNA is TGTGCCAGCAGTTTTGGGGGGCTGACCTACGAGCAGTACTTC. It translates to CASSFGGLTYEQYF.